This T cell receptor beta chain was recorded in a study of blood T cell repertoires in COVID-19. Assay used: immunoSEQ multiplex PCR; TCRdb lists only in-frame clones, some missing. This sample has fewer than 300,000 clones; 80% to 95% occur once, and the top ten carry around 1.1%. The study recruited people aged about 18 to 95 years across approximately 25 US areas. Looked up from germline, CDR1 is SGHAT and CDR2 is FQNNGV. V was pared by 1 base and J by 6 bases, with 13 bases between. The CDR3 runs 14 residues. This clone was observed a single time. Sequencing was carried out using PBMCs or T cells enriched from blood (not recorded which). This chain links TRBV11-2 with TRBJ2-7; possibly TRBD2 for D (6 bases). This TCR derives from a woman aged 25 to 45 who had recovered from COVID-19. The CDR3, as DNA: TGTGCCAGCAGCTTAGGACTATTGGGAGGCGAGCAGTACTTC. This translates into CASSLGLLGGEQYF. Variable domain in full (rest from reference TRBV11-2 and TRBJ2-7): EAGVAQSPRYKIIEKRQSVAFWCNPISGHATLYWYQQILGQGPKLLIQFQNNGVVDDSQLPKDRFSAERLKGVDSTLKIQPAKLEDSAVYLCASSLGLLGGEQYFGPGTRLTVT.